A selection of T cell receptor beta chains follows, all from one sample in a study of naive and memory T cell subsets. TCRdb redid the calling of the UMI-ligation and nested PCR reads with MiXCR, one entry per CDR3 protein. Seen here are 32,000 or so distinct CDR3 sequences, less than 15% observed once, and the top ten hold more than 20%. Sample: effector memory CD4+ T cells from blood. These receptors were taken from a human donor in good health. The CDR3 runs from the conserved cysteine through the conserved F or W. A D gene is named only where the DNA matches it firmly. Clone size is stated in some rows and not others, as once, few, many or a class when expanded.

DNA	CDR3	V	J	D	size
TGCAGCGTTGATTTGTGGGGAGGGCGATTCTTTAGTGAGCAGTTCTTC	CSVDLWGGRFFSEQFF	TRBV29-1	TRBJ2-1	TRBD2	many
TGTGCCAGCAGCCAACCTGGACAGGGACAGTATGGCTACACCTTC	CASSQPGQGQYGYTF	TRBV4-2	TRBJ1-2	TRBD1	many
TGCAGTGCTAGGAGGCAAACCGACAATGAGCAGTTCTTC	CSARRQTDNEQFF	TRBV20-1	TRBJ2-1	NA	NA
TGTGCCAGCAGCCCTATCGCGGGTGCTGGCGAGCAGTACTTC	CASSPIAGAGEQYF	TRBV21-1	TRBJ2-7	NA	NA
TGTGCCAGCAGTGATAATAGGGGTAACACTGAAGCTTTCTTT	CASSDNRGNTEAFF	TRBV25-1	TRBJ1-1	NA	NA
TGTGCCAGTAGTATGGAGTACAATGAGCAGTTCTTC	CASSMEYNEQFF	TRBV19	TRBJ2-1	NA	few
TGTGCCAGCAGCTCAGTCCTCTCGGGGCAGGATAGCTACACCTTC	CASSSVLSGQDSYTF	TRBV7-6	TRBJ1-2	NA	few
TGTGCCAGCAGCTTAGGTAGCGGGAGGGCCGGCGAGCAGTTCTTC	CASSLGSGRAGEQFF	TRBV7-6	TRBJ2-1	TRBD2	few
TGTGCCAGCAGCTTAGCGTCAGGGGGCGGCACCGGGGAGCTGTTTTTT	CASSLASGGGTGELFF	TRBV7-2	TRBJ2-2	TRBD1	few
TGTGCCAGCAGGAAGGGACTAGTCGGGCTCTACGAGCAGTACTTC	CASRKGLVGLYEQYF	TRBV6-5	TRBJ2-7	TRBD2	many
TGCGCCAGCAGTGAGTTCCCTACCAAAAACATTCAGTACTTC	CASSEFPTKNIQYF	TRBV10-2	TRBJ2-4	NA	few
TGTGCCAGCACCATGGACCGAAACCCAAATTCACCCCTCCACTTT	CASTMDRNPNSPLHF	TRBV28	TRBJ1-6	NA	NA
TGTGCCAGCAGTCTTTCCCCACTTGGACAGGGGGATACCTACGAGCAGTACTTC	CASSLSPLGQGDTYEQYF	TRBV27	TRBJ2-7	TRBD1	once
TGTGCCAGCAGCTACCCGAAGCCAGGGGGTAACACTGAAGCTTTCTTT	CASSYPKPGGNTEAFF	TRBV6-5	TRBJ1-1	TRBD1	many
TGTGCCAGCTCACCGGCAGATTCCCCAGGCTCACCCCTCCACTTT	CASSPADSPGSPLHF	TRBV18	TRBJ1-6	NA	many
TGCAGTGCTAGAGTTGGGACAGCTAATTCACCCCTCCACTTT	CSARVGTANSPLHF	TRBV20-1	TRBJ1-6	TRBD1	NA
TGTGCCAGCAGTGGGACTAGCGGACAAGAGACCCAGTACTTC	CASSGTSGQETQYF	TRBV6-6	TRBJ2-5	TRBD2	many
TGTGTCAGCAGCCCCCGCCCCCTCAACGATGGGGCCAACGTCCTGACTTTC	CVSSPRPLNDGANVLTF	TRBV7-2	TRBJ2-6	NA	NA
TGTGCCAGCAGCTTCCCTTTTAGCGGGAGGGCCAGTTCCGTCAAAAACATTCAGTACTTC	CASSFPFSGRASSVKNIQYF	TRBV11-2	TRBJ2-4	TRBD2	few
TGCGCCAGCAGCCCTATAGCGGGAGGCCTGGAGACCCAGTACTTC	CASSPIAGGLETQYF	TRBV5-1	TRBJ2-5	TRBD2	many
TGCGCCAGCAGCTCAAGTAGCGGGAGGGCCCGCGAGACCCAGTACTTC	CASSSSSGRARETQYF	TRBV5-1	TRBJ2-5	TRBD2	many
TGCAGTGCGTTCAGGGTTGATGAAAAACTGTTTTTT	CSAFRVDEKLFF	TRBV20-1	TRBJ1-4	NA	many
TGTGCCAGCACCGTTGGGACAGGGGCTTACGAGCAGTACTTC	CASTVGTGAYEQYF	TRBV7-8	TRBJ2-7	TRBD1	medium-sized
TGTGCCAGCAGTTCCCCCGGGACTAGCGGGAGCGGTGAGCAGTTCTTC	CASSSPGTSGSGEQFF	TRBV12-3/TRBV12-4	TRBJ2-1	TRBD2	NA
TGTGCCAGCAGGACAGGGGGCTCTGGGGCCAACGTCCTGACTTTC	CASRTGGSGANVLTF	TRBV6-5	TRBJ2-6	TRBD1	many
TGTGCCAGCAGCTTCGAGGCGTCAGATACGCAGTATTTT	CASSFEASDTQYF	TRBV7-8	TRBJ2-3	NA	few